This TCR beta chain came from a study of blood T cell repertoires in COVID-19. In the original workflow: Quantification of nucleated cells was approximated via reference gene primer amplification. Profiled with immunoSEQ multiplex PCR; TCRdb holds only in-frame clones, not every one. That table is the source of V, J and clone size, and D and trimming were worked out from the DNA. This table has 170,000 or so clones, about four fifths appearing once. With V trimmed by 11 bases and J by 2 bases, 4 bases remained unmatched. Per germline, CDR1 SGHTA and CDR2 FQGNSA. The CDR3 extends over 12 amino acids. The source material was peripheral blood. The origin of this receptor is a man in his 70s with active or convalescent COVID-19. The V gene is TRBV7-2, the J gene TRBJ1-1; 8 nucleotides align to TRBD1. CDR3 sequence reads: CASRGLNTEAFF. CDR3 DNA: TGTGCCTCCAGGGGGCTCAACACTGAAGCTTTCTTT.